These T cell receptor beta chains were read from a single sample in a study of T cell clones after liver transplantation. This table comes from immunoSEQ multiplex PCR, and its TCRdb copy is limited to in-frame clones, with some not included. The sample carries around 75,000 clones, roughly 80% recorded once. The sequenced sample was CD4+ T cells from blood, obtained around 48 months after liver transplant. The receptor set was obtained from a human patient who received a liver transplant. Some T cells may trace back to the graft donor. CDR3s include the opening cysteine and the closing phenylalanine or tryptophan. A D gene is named only where the DNA matches it firmly. Clone size is shown for a subset of rows, as once, few, many or a class of expanded clone.

d_call	j_call	clone_size	v_call	cdr3_aa	cdr3_nt
TRBD1	TRBJ2-7	few	TRBV6-6	CASSLLQGFKYEQYF	TGTGCCAGCAGCCTCCTACAGGGGTTTAAGTACGAGCAGTACTTC
TRBD1	TRBJ1-6	.	TRBV7-2	CASSPRQGALNSPLHF	TGTGCCAGCAGCCCGCGACAGGGGGCGCTTAATTCACCCCTCCACTTT
.	TRBJ1-1	.	TRBV30	CAWRGVSTEAFF	TGTGCCTGGAGAGGAGTGAGCACTGAAGCTTTCTTT
.	TRBJ1-1	few	TRBV4-1	CASSQDSWGSAFF	TGCGCCAGCAGCCAAGATTCCTGGGGGAGTGCTTTCTTT
.	TRBJ2-3	.	TRBV7-9	CASSRLRDLTDTQYF	TGTGCCAGCAGCCGGTTACGGGACCTCACAGATACGCAGTATTTT
.	TRBJ1-5	.	TRBV14	CASSLDGVQPQHF	TGTGCCAGCAGCCTGGACGGTGTACAGCCCCAGCATTTT
TRBD1	TRBJ1-5	.	TRBV28	CTSGFSGGLNQPQHF	TGTACCAGCGGGTTTTCAGGGGGCTTAAATCAGCCCCAGCATTTT
TRBD2	TRBJ2-5	.	TRBV11-1	CASSFDSGGAQETQYF	TGTGCCAGCAGCTTCGACTCGGGGGGGGCTCAAGAGACCCAGTACTTC
TRBD2	TRBJ2-3	.	TRBV5-1	CASNPRLAGGDTQYF	TGCGCCAGCAACCCACGACTAGCGGGAGGTGATACGCAGTATTTT
.	TRBJ1-1	.	TRBV18	CASSLDLENTEAFF	TGTGCCAGCTCACTCGACCTTGAGAACACTGAAGCTTTCTTT
.	TRBJ2-7	.	TRBV19	CASSGIGIHYEQYF	TGTGCCAGTAGTGGAATCGGGATCCACTACGAGCAGTACTTC
.	TRBJ1-6	.	TRBV11-1	CASSLGRNGSPLHF	TGTGCCAGCAGCTTGGGTCGGAACGGTTCACCCCTCCACTTT
.	TRBJ2-1	.	TRBV18	CASSPLSRGLYNEQFF	TGTGCCAGCTCACCACTTTCGCGGGGGCTCTACAATGAGCAGTTCTTC
.	TRBJ1-6	.	TRBV27	CASSLPGSPLHF	TGTGCCAGCAGCCTGCCAGGCTCACCCCTCCACTTT
TRBD1	TRBJ2-3	.	TRBV7-2	CASSSTGTDTQYF	TGTGCCAGCAGCTCGACAGGGACAGATACGCAGTATTTT
.	TRBJ2-3	.	TRBV5-1	CASSLPTLRGPDTQYF	TGCGCCAGCAGCCTGCCCACTCTGCGGGGCCCAGATACGCAGTATTTT
.	TRBJ1-2	.	TRBV5-4	CASSLSWGSGGYTF	TGTGCCAGCAGCCTGTCGTGGGGATCAGGTGGCTACACCTTC
TRBD2	TRBJ2-7	.	TRBV11-3	CASSLEEGTREQYF	TGTGCCAGCAGCTTAGAAGAGGGGACTAGAGAGCAGTACTTC
TRBD1	TRBJ2-3	.	TRBV4-1	CASSQDQGQGTDTQYF	TGCGCCAGCAGCCAAGATCAAGGACAGGGCACAGATACGCAGTATTTT
.	TRBJ2-3	.	TRBV5-4	CASSLGGREGTDTQYF	TGTGCCAGCAGCTTGGGCGGCAGGGAGGGCACAGATACGCAGTATTTT
.	TRBJ1-2	.	TRBV27	CASSLSYQGAGGYTF	TGTGCCAGCAGTTTATCGTATCAGGGAGCGGGTGGCTACACCTTC
.	TRBJ2-7	.	TRBV7-2	CASSFGDASSYEQYF	TGTGCCAGCAGCTTCGGGGACGCAAGCTCCTACGAGCAGTACTTC
TRBD1	TRBJ2-3	.	TRBV19	CASSLGTGGASDTQYF	TGTGCCAGTAGTCTAGGGACAGGGGGCGCATCAGATACGCAGTATTTT
.	TRBJ1-4	few	TRBV7-9	CASSLMGSSEKLFF	TGTGCCAGCAGCTTAATGGGATCATCTGAAAAACTGTTTTTT
.	TRBJ2-6	.	TRBV19	CASNGGSSGANVLTF	TGTGCCAGTAACGGGGGCAGCTCTGGGGCCAACGTCCTGACTTTC
.	TRBJ1-4	.	TRBV19	CASSIGIQTTNEKLFF	TGTGCCAGTAGTATAGGAATCCAGACAACTAATGAAAAACTGTTTTTT
.	TRBJ2-5	.	TRBV7-3	CASSLMGSQETQYF	TGTGCCAGCAGCTTAATGGGCAGCCAAGAGACCCAGTACTTC
.	TRBJ2-2	.	TRBV9	CASSFFGTENTGELFF	TGTGCCAGCAGTTTTTTCGGGACGGAGAACACCGGGGAGCTGTTTTTT
.	TRBJ1-1	once	TRBV5-5	CASSLEADGEAFF	TGTGCCAGCAGCTTGGAAGCGGATGGTGAAGCTTTCTTT
TRBD2	TRBJ2-3	.	TRBV5-1	CASSPDVGGTTDTQYF	TGCGCCAGCAGCCCGGACGTCGGGGGGACCACAGATACGCAGTATTTT
.	TRBJ1-1	.	TRBV6-5	CASRDRGTVDEAFF	TGTGCCAGCAGGGACCGAGGCACCGTCGATGAAGCTTTCTTT
TRBD2	TRBJ2-3	.	TRBV29-1	CSVELAGGGDTQYF	TGCAGCGTTGAGCTAGCGGGGGGGGGAGATACGCAGTATTTT
TRBD2	TRBJ2-1	few	TRBV4-3	CASSQRSRSGVQFF	TGCGCCAGCAGCCAACGCTCGAGAAGCGGGGTACAGTTCTTC
.	TRBJ2-7	.	TRBV28	CASRKPGEQYF	TGTGCCAGCAGGAAACCGGGCGAGCAGTACTTC
TRBD1	TRBJ1-6	.	TRBV5-5	CASSPSGQSYNSPLHF	TGTGCCAGCAGCCCCTCGGGACAGTCCTATAATTCACCCCTCCACTTT
.	TRBJ2-3	.	TRBV7-2	CASSLVGTGPSDTQYF	TGTGCCAGCAGCTTAGTCGGGACGGGCCCCTCAGATACGCAGTATTTT
.	TRBJ2-2	.	TRBV18	CASSPKANTGELFF	TGTGCCAGCTCACCTAAAGCGAACACCGGGGAGCTGTTTTTT
.	TRBJ1-6	.	TRBV7-2	CASTQSSYNSPLHF	TGTGCCAGCACCCAAAGCTCCTATAATTCACCCCTCCACTTT
.	TRBJ2-1	.	TRBV28	CASSLSPGAVGNEQFF	TGTGCCAGCAGTTTATCCCCGGGGGCGGTTGGAAATGAGCAGTTCTTC
.	TRBJ1-5	.	TRBV19	CASSIMARGFQPQHF	TGTGCCAGTAGTATAATGGCCAGGGGCTTTCAGCCCCAGCATTTT
TRBD2	TRBJ2-1	.	TRBV4-1	CASSQGYGGSYNEQFF	TGCGCCAGCAGCCAAGGGTACGGGGGGTCCTACAATGAGCAGTTCTTC
.	TRBJ2-5	.	TRBV27	CASSLSPGHRQETQYF	TGTGCCAGCAGTTTATCCCCGGGACACCGACAAGAGACCCAGTACTTC
.	TRBJ1-2	.	TRBV27	CASSFRTLTGEYTF	TGTGCCAGCAGTTTCCGCACCCTGACAGGAGAATACACCTTC
TRBD1	TRBJ1-4	.	TRBV6-6	CASSYSTGIGEKLFF	TGTGCCAGCAGTTACTCGACAGGGATAGGAGAAAAACTGTTTTTT
TRBD2	TRBJ2-2	.	TRBV2	CASLRERGTGELFF	TGTGCCAGCCTGAGAGAGCGGGGGACCGGGGAGCTGTTTTTT
.	TRBJ2-5	.	TRBV15	CATSRDPQETQYF	TGTGCCACCAGCAGAGATCCCCAGGAGACCCAGTACTTC
.	TRBJ1-5	.	TRBV7-2	CASSQGTHTGQPQHF	TGTGCCAGCAGTCAAGGTACCCATACGGGTCAGCCCCAGCATTTT
TRBD2	TRBJ2-1	.	TRBV5-6	CASSFLLANSYNEQFF	TGTGCCAGCAGCTTCTTACTAGCGAACTCCTACAATGAGCAGTTCTTC
.	TRBJ2-7	.	TRBV6-1	CASSGRRDSYEQYF	TGTGCCAGCAGTGGTCGGAGGGACTCCTACGAGCAGTACTTC